This entry concerns a single T cell receptor beta chain. Germline loops: CDR1 MGHRA, CDR2 YSYEKL. The V and J ends lost 1 base and 4 bases, in that order; junction bases with no gene match: 9. The CDR3 extends over 17 amino acids. The sample belongs to a study of shared clonotypes between healthy human individuals. The table came from immunoSEQ multiplex PCR; TCRdb's copy has only in-frame clones and leaves some out. This table holds around 1,100,000 clones, roughly 80% found once. The material sequenced was memory CD4+ T cells from PBMCs. Sample subset: CD45RA-negative fraction. The genes are TRBV4-1 and TRBJ2-3; 9 nucleotides line up with TRBD2. The receptor's source is a young man in good health. Some clones in this sample may be carry-over from other donors' samples. The CDR3 spells CASSQVGGRASADTQYF. CDR3 coding DNA: TGCGCCAGCAGCCAAGTGGGCGGGAGGGCCTCCGCAGATACGCAGTATTTT.